These 15 T cell receptor beta chains came from one sample sequenced in a study of T cell repertoires in cytomegalovirus infection. MiXCR was run by TCRdb on the reads, yielding one entry per CDR3 protein. The profile shows a few hundred thousand distinct CDR3 sequences, about 17% of them singletons. The sample comprised CD8+ T cells from PBMCs. Source of these receptors: a human donor in good health (CMV status not recorded). Some clones in this sample may be carry-over from other donors' samples.

Ten or more counts support this clonotype. The V and J genes are TRBV27 and TRBJ2-2; weak D call: TRBD1 (6 bases). The V gene lost 5 bases and the J gene lost 4 bases, with 11 bases spanning the gap. This CDR3 contains 14 residues. Germline CDR1 is MNHEY and CDR2 is SMNVEV (reference sequence). This CDR3 reads CASSPRQVTGELFF. CDR3 sequence (DNA): TGTGCCAGCAGTCCCCGACAGGTCACCGGGGAGCTGTTTTTT.

The chain employs TRBV29-1 and TRBJ1-1; D is undetermined. Germline-derived CDR1 and CDR2 are SQVTM and ANQGSEA. Trimming stripped 7 bases from V and 7 bases from J, with 10 bases between. This CDR3 is 10 amino acids long. CDR3 in DNA: TGCAGCGCGGGAGACGGTGAAGCTTTCTTT. It translates to CSAGDGEAFF.

The chain links TRBV29-1 to TRBJ1-1; possibly TRBD1 for D (6 bases). V was trimmed by 6 bases and J by 1 base, leaving 12 bases between them. The CDR3 sequence is 13 residues long. Germline CDR1 reads SQVTM; CDR2 reads ANQGSEA. The CDR3, as DNA: TGCAGCGTAACCGGACAGCAGAACACTGAAGCTTTCTTT. Its protein is CSVTGQQNTEAFF. Using reference TRBV29-1 and TRBJ1-1 for the parts outside the CDR3, the full variable domain is SAVISQKPSRDICQRGTSLTIQCQVDSQVTMMFWYRQQPGQSLTLIATANQGSEATYESGFVIDKFPISRPNLTFSTLTVSNMSPEDSSIYLCSVTGQQNTEAFFGQGTRLTVV.

This clonotype has a count of ten or more. The chain couples TRBV20-1 to TRBJ1-2; D perhaps matches TRBD1 (6 bases). The CDR3 covers 12 residues. V lost 1 base, J lost 8 bases, and 11 bases lay in between. CDR1 DFQATT and CDR2 SNEGSKA come from the germline V gene (reference sequence). CDR3 DNA: TGCAGTGCTAGAGGCAGGGGAGGGGGCTACACCTTC. Translating it yields CSARGRGGGYTF.

The chain has TRBV29-1 and TRBJ1-2; D may be TRBD1 (5 bases). The CDR3 runs to 12 residues. V was cut by 4 bases and J by 6 bases, with 12 bases left in between. In germline, CDR1 is SQVTM, CDR2 ANQGSEA. The CDR3 loop is CSVGAGSHGYTF. Here the CDR3 DNA reads TGCAGCGTTGGGGCAGGGAGTCATGGCTACACCTTC.

A word on this clonotype: The junction shows a germline mismatch at one end, possibly a read error. This chain links TRBV19 with TRBJ1-1; maybe TRBD1 (5 bases). Per the germline V gene, CDR1 is LNHDA and CDR2 is SQIVND (reference sequence). The CDR3 loop spans 18 amino acids. The CDR3 DNA sequence: TGTGCCGGTAGTCACACGTTATTGTCCGGGGCGGTGAACACTGAAGCTTTCTTT. As protein: CAGSHTLLSGAVNTEAFF.

V usage is TRBV11-2 and J usage is TRBJ1-2, with 11 bases aligning to TRBD1. With 5 bases clipped from V and 8 bases from J, the junction kept 7 bases outside the gene matches. Germline V CDR1 and CDR2: SGHAT, FQNNGV. The length of the CDR3 is 14 residues. CDR3 loop: CASSGTGGEVGYTF. The CDR3 coding sequence is TGTGCCAGCAGCGGGACAGGGGGAGAAGTGGGCTACACCTTC.

The rearrangement uses TRBV4-1 and TRBJ1-5; D call uncertain. CDR1 is MGHRA and CDR2 is YSYEKL in the germline V gene. This CDR3 is built from 17 residues. Trimming took 0 bases from V and 0 from J, leaving 12 bases between them. In DNA form, the CDR3 reads TGCGCCAGCAGCCAAGATCTTGTGGGCATTAGCAATCAGCCCCAGCATTTT. Its protein is CASSQDLVGISNQPQHF.

The rearrangement joins TRBV6-6 to TRBJ1-4, with 7 nucleotides matching TRBD1. The CDR3 is 15 amino acids. Trimming at V came to 2 bases and at J to 5 bases, leaving 5 bases not matched to a gene. The germline gives CDR1 MNHNY, CDR2 SVGAGI (reference sequence). The CDR3 sequence: CASSYVDRMNEKLFF. CDR3 DNA: TGTGCCAGCAGTTACGTGGACAGGATGAATGAAAAACTGTTTTTT.

This clonotype was counted ten times or more. This sequence joins TRBV7-2 and TRBJ1-2; D is undetermined. The CDR3 loop spans 16 amino acids. V lost 1 base and J 0 bases, leaving 12 bases between the germline ends. Germline-derived CDR1 and CDR2 are SGHTA and FQGNSA. DNA of the CDR3: TGTGCCAGCAGCTTAGATCTGGCAGCTCCTAACTATGGCTACACCTTC. Its protein is CASSLDLAAPNYGYTF.

This rearrangement joins TRBV3-1 to TRBJ2-1, with 13 nucleotides matching TRBD2. CDR1 and CDR2 (germline): LGHDT, YNNKEL (reference sequence). The V and J ends lost 5 bases and 3 bases, in that order; junction bases with no gene match: 4. The CDR3 has 16 residues. CDR3 nucleotides: TGTGCCAGCAGCGCCCGACTAGCGGGGGGCTACAATGAGCAGTTCTTC. Residues: CASSARLAGGYNEQFF.

In its sample, this clonotype was seen many times. V usage is TRBV28 and J usage is TRBJ2-7; 7 nucleotides agree with TRBD1. The V segment lost 4 bases and the J segment 1 base; nucleotides outside the gene matches: 1. This CDR3 contains 13 residues. Germline V gene lookup returns CDR1 MDHEN and CDR2 SYDVKM. Here the CDR3 reads CASSSQGSYEQYF. The CDR3 coding sequence is TGTGCCAGCAGTTCACAGGGGTCCTACGAGCAGTACTTC.

Ten or more counts support this clonotype. V and J are TRBV7-2 and TRBJ1-5; 7 bases match TRBD1. The length of the CDR3 is 15 residues. Trimming took 3 bases from V and 2 from J; bases not matched to a gene: 4. The germline V gene encodes CDR1 SGHTA and CDR2 FQGNSA. For the CDR3, the DNA is TGTGCCAGCAGCTTGTTCCAGGGGGGCAATCAGCCCCAGCATTTT. This encodes CASSLFQGGNQPQHF. Supplemented by reference TRBV7-2 and TRBJ1-5, the full variable domain reads GAGVSQSPSNKVTEKGKDVELRCDPISGHTALYWYRQSLGQGLEFLIYFQGNSAPDKSGLPSDRFSAERTGGSVSTLTIQRTQQEDSAVYLCASSLFQGGNQPQHFGDGTRLSIL.

This clonotype was counted only a few times. The CDR3 loop reads CASSFYRTDTQYF. The CDR3 region has the DNA TGTGCCAGCAGTTTCTACAGGACAGATACGCAGTATTTT. J is TRBJ2-3 and V is TRBV28, with a tentative D call TRBD1 (5 bases). Per the germline V gene, CDR1 is MDHEN and CDR2 is SYDVKM. The CDR3 totals 13 residues. The V gene lost 3 bases and the J gene lost 3 bases, with 7 bases spanning the gap.

This clonotype has only a few counts. The V gene is TRBV19, the J gene TRBJ1-2; 10 nucleotides line up with TRBD1. This CDR3 has 17 residues. J was trimmed by 2 bases and V by 3 bases; bases with no gene match: 9. In germline, CDR1 is LNHDA, CDR2 SQIVND (reference sequence). The CDR3 spells CASSMWDRGPANYGYTF. CDR3 DNA: TGTGCCAGTAGTATGTGGGACAGGGGCCCTGCCAACTATGGCTACACCTTC.